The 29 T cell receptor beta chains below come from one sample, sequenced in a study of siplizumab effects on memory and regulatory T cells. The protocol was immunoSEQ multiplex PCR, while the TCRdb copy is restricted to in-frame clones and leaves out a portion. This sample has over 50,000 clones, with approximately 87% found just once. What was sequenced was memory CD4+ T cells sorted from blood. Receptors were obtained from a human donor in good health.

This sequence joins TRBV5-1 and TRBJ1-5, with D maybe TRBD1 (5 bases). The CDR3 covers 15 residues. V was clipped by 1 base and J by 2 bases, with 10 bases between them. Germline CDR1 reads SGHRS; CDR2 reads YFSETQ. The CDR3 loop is CASSLWGKGNQPQHF. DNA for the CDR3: TGCGCCAGCAGCTTGTGGGGGAAGGGCAATCAGCCCCAGCATTTT.

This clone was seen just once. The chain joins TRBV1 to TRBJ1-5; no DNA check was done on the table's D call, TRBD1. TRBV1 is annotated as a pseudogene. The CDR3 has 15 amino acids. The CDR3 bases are TGCACCAGCAGCCATGACAGGGCTGGGTGTCAGCCCCAGCATTTT. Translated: CTSSHDRAGCQPQHF.

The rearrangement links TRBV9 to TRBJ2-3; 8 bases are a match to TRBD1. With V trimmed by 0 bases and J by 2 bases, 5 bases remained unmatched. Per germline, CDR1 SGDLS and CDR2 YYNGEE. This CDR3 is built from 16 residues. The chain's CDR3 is CASSVGGRGPTDTQYF. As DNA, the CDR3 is TGTGCCAGCAGCGTAGGGGGCAGGGGGCCCACAGATACGCAGTATTTT.

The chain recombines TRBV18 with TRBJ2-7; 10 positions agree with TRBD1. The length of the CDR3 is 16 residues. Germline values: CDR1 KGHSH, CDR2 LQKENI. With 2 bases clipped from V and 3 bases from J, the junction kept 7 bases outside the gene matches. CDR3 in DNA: TGTGCCAGCTCACCAGGGACAGGGGTACTTTTCTACGAGCAGTACTTC. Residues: CASSPGTGVLFYEQYF.

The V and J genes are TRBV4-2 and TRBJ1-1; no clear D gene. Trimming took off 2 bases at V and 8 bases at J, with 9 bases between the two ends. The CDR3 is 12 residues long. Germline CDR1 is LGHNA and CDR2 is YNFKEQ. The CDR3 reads CASSQLKQEAFF. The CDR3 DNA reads TGTGCCAGCAGCCAACTAAAACAGGAAGCTTTCTTT.

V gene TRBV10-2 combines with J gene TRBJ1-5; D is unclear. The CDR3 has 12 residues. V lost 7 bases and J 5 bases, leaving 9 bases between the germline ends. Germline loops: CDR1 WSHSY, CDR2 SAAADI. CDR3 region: CASTPGDQPQHF. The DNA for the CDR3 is TGCGCCAGCACCCCGGGCGATCAGCCCCAGCATTTT.

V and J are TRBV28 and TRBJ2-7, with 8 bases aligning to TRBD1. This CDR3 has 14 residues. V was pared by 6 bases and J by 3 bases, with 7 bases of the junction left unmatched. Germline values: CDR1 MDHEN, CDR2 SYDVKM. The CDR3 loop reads CASRSGTGFYEQYF. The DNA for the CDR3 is TGTGCCAGCAGGTCCGGGACAGGATTCTACGAGCAGTACTTC. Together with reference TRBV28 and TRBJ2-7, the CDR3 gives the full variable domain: DVKVTQSSRYLVKRTGEKVFLECVQDMDHENMFWYRQDPGLGLRLIYFSYDVKMKEKGDIPEGYSVSREKKERFSLILESASTNQTSMYLCASRSGTGFYEQYFGPGTRLTVT.

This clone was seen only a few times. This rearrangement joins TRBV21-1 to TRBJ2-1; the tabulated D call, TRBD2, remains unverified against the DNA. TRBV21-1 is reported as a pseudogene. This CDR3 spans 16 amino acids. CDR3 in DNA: TGTGCCAGCAGCAAATGGTGGCGGGGGGAGAATGGTGAGCAGTTCTTC. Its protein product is CASSKWWRGENGEQFF.

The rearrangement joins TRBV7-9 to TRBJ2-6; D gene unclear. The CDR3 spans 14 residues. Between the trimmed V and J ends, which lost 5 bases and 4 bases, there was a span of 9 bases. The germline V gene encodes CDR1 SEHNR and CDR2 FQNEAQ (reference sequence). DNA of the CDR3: TGTGCCAGCAGCAAGACTGCCGGGGCCAACGTCCTGACTTTC. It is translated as CASSKTAGANVLTF.

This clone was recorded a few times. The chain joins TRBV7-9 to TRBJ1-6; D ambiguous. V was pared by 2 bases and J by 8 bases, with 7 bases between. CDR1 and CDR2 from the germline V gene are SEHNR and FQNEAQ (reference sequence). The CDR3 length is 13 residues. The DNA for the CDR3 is TGTGCCAGCAGCTTAAACGGAGATTCACCCCTCCACTTT. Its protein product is CASSLNGDSPLHF. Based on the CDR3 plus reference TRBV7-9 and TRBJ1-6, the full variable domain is DTGVSQNPRHKITKRGQNVTFRCDPISEHNRLYWYRQTLGQGPEFLTYFQNEAQLEKSRLLSDRFSAERPKGSFSTLEIQRTEQGDSAMYLCASSLNGDSPLHFGNGTRLTVT.

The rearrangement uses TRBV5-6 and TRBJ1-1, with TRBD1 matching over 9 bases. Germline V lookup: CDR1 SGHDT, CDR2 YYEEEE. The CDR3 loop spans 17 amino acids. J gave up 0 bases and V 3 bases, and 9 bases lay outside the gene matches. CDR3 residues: CASSWDRALSMNTEAFF. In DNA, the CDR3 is TGTGCCAGCAGCTGGGACAGGGCGCTGTCAATGAACACTGAAGCTTTCTTT.

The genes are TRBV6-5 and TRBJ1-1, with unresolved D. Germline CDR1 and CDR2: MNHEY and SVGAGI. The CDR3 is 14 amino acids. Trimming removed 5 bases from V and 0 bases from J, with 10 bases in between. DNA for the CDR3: TGTGCCAGCAGTCTCGACCCCCTGAACACTGAAGCTTTCTTT. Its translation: CASSLDPLNTEAFF.

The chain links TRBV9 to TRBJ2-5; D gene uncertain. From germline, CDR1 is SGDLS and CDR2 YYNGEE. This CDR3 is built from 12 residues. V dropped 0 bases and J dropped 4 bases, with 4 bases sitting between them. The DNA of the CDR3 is TGTGCCAGCAGCGTAGCTTTAGAGACCCAGTACTTC. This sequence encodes CASSVALETQYF.

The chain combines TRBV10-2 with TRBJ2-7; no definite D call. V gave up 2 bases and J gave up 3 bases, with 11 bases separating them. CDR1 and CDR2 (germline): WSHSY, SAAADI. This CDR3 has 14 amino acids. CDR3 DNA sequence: TGCGCCAGCAGTGAGCGGCGACCCCTCTACGAGCAGTACTTC. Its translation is CASSERRPLYEQYF.

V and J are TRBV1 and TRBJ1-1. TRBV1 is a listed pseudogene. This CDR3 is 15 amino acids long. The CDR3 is CTSSHASGGNTEAFF. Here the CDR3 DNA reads TGCACCAGCAGCCATGCGTCGGGGGGGAACACTGAAGCTTTCTTT.

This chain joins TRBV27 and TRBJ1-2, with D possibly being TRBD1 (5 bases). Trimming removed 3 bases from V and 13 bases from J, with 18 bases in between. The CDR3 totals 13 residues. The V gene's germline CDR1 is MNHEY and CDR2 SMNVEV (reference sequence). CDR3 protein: CASSFRDSRSVTF. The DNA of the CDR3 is TGTGCCAGCAGTTTCCGAGACAGTAGATCAGTCACCTTC.

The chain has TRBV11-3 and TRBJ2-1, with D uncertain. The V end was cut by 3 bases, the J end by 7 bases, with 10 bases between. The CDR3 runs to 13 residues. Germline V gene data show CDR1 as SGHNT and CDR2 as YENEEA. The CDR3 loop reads CASSFPLSNEQFF. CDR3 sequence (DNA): TGTGCCAGCAGCTTCCCTCTGTCGAATGAGCAGTTCTTC.

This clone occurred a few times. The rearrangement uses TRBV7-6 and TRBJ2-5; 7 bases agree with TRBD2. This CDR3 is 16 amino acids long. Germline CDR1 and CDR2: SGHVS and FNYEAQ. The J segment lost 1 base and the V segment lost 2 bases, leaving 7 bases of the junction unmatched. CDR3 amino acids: CASSLFYGGGQETQYF. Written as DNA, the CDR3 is TGTGCCAGCAGCTTATTTTATGGGGGGGGCCAAGAGACCCAGTACTTC.

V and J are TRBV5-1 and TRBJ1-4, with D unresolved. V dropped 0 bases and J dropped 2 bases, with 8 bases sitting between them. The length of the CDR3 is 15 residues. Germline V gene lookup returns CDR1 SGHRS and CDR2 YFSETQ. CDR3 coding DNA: TGCGCCAGCAGCTTGGGGGGTCTGACTAATGAAAAACTGTTTTTT. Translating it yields CASSLGGLTNEKLFF.

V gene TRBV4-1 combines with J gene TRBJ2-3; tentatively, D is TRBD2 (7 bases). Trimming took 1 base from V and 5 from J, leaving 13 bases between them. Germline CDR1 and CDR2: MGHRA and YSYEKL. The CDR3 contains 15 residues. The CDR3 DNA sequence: TGCGCCAGCAGCCAAGGCGGGGGCCAGAGAGATACGCAGTATTTT. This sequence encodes CASSQGGGQRDTQYF.

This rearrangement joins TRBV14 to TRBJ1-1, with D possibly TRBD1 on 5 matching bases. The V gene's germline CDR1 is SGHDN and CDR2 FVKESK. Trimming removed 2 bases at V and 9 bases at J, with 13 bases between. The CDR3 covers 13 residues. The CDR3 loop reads CASSQQMGEQAFF. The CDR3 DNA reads TGTGCCAGCAGCCAACAAATGGGGGAACAAGCTTTCTTT. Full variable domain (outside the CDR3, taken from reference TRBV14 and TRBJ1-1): EAGVTQFPSHSVIEKGQTVTLRCDPISGHDNLYWYRRVMGKEIKFLLHFVKESKQDESGMPNNRFLAERTGGTYSTLKVQPAELEDSGVYFCASSQQMGEQAFFGQGTRLTVV.

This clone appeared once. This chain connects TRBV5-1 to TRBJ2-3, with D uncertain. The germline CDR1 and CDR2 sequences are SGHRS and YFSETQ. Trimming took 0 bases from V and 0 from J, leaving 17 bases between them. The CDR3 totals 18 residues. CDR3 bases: TGCGCCAGCAGCTTGGCCGGGCCAGGAACCGCTAGCACAGATACGCAGTATTTT. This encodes CASSLAGPGTASTDTQYF.

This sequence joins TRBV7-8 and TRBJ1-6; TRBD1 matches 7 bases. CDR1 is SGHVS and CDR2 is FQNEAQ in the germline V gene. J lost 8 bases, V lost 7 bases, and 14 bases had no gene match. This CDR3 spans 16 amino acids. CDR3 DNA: TGTGCCAGCAACTTCCACATCCGGGACAGAGATTCACCCCTCCACTTT. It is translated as CASNFHIRDRDSPLHF.

CDR3 region: CAITPQPNQPQHF. The DNA for the CDR3 is TGTGCCATCACCCCACAACCAAATCAGCCCCAGCATTTT. The chain couples TRBV10-3 to TRBJ1-5; D uncertain. The germline V and J ends were trimmed by 7 bases and 4 bases, with 11 bases remaining between them. This CDR3 is built from 13 residues. Germline CDR1 ENHRY, CDR2 SYGVKD.

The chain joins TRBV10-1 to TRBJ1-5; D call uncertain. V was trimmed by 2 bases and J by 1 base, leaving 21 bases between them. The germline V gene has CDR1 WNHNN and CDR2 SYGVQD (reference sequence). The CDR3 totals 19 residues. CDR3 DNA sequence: TGCGCCAGCAGTGAGAGTTCGTGGGGTATGGGTAAGAGCAATCAGCCCCAGCATTTT. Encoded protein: CASSESSWGMGKSNQPQHF.

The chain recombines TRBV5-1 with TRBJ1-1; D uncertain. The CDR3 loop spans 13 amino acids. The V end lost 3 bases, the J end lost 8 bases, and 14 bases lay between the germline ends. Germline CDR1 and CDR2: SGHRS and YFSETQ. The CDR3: CASSSLDTPEAFF. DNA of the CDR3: TGCGCCAGCAGCTCTTTAGACACTCCCGAAGCTTTCTTT.

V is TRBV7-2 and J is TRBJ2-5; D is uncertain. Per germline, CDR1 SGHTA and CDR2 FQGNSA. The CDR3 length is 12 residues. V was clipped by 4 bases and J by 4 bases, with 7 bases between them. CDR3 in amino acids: CASSSETETQYF. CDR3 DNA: TGTGCCAGCAGCTCCGAAACAGAGACCCAGTACTTC.

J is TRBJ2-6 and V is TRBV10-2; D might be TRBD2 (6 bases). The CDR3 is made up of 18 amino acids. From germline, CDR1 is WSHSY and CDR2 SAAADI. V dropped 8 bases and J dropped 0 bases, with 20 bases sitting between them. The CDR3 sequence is CASRSPGLGLSGANVLTF. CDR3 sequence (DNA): TGCGCCAGCCGGAGCCCGGGACTGGGACTCTCTGGGGCCAACGTCCTGACTTTC.

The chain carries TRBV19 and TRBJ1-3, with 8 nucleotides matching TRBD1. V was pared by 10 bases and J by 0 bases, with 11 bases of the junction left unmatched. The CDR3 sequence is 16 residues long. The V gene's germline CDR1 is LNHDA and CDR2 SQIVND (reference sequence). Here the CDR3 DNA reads TGTGCCACTCGAGGCCCAGGGGGCCCCTCTGGAAACACCATATATTTT. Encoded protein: CATRGPGGPSGNTIYF.